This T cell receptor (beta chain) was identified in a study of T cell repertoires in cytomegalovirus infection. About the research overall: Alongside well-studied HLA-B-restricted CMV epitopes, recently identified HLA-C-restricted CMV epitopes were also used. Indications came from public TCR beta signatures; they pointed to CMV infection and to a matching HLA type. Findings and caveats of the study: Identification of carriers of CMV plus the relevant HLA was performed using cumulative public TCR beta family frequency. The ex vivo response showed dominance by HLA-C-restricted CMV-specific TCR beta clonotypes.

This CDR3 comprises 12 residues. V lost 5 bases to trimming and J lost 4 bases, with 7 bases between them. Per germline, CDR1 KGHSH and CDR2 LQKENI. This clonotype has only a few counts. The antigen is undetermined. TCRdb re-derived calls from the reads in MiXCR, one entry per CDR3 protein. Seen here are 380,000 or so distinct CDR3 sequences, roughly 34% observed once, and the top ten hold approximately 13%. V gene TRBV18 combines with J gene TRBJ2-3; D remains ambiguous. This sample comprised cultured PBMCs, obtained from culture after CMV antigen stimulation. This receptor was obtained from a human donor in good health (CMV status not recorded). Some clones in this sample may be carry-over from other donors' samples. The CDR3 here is CASSADADTQYF. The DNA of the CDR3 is TGTGCCAGCTCAGCAGATGCAGATACGCAGTATTTT.